The clone carrying this T cell receptor beta chain has more than one count but fewer than ten. These data belong to a study of T-cell memory formation after mild COVID-19. TCRdb ran MiXCR on the 5' RACE reads and lists one entry per CDR3 protein. The sample holds some 320,000 distinct CDR3 sequences, approximately 16% seen once. Germline CDR1 reads LNHNV; CDR2 reads YYDKDF (reference sequence). The CDR3 contains 15 residues. With 5 bases clipped from V and 2 bases from J, the junction kept 2 bases outside the gene matches. This chain joins TRBV15 and TRBJ2-3; 12 bases map to TRBD2. The source is a man between 18 and 29 years old who had mild COVID-19 (a few samples of this study predate the infection). Cell type and time point are not known. The source material was PBMCs or a T cell subset sorted from them (not recorded which). The CDR3, as DNA: TGTGCCACCAGCGCTAGCGGGGGGGACACAGATACGCAGTATTTT. This translates into CATSASGGDTDTQYF.